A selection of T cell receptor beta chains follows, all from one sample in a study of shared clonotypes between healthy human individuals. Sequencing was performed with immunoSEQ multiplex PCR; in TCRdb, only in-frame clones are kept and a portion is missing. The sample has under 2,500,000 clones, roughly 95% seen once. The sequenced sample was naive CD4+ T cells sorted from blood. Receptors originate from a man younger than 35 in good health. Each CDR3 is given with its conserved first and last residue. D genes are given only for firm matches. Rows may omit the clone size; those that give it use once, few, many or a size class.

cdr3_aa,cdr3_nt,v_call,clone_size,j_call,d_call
CASSLGQGANQPQHF,TGTGCCAGCAGCTTAGGGCAGGGGGCTAATCAGCCCCAGCATTTT,TRBV7-9,.,TRBJ1-5,TRBD1
CAISEPAGHTQYF,TGTGCCATCAGTGAGCCAGCGGGACATACGCAGTATTTT,TRBV10-3,.,TRBJ2-3,TRBD2
CASRPFVEPVSLDQPQHF,TGCGCCAGCAGACCGTTCGTCGAACCCGTAAGCCTAGATCAGCCCCAGCATTTT,TRBV10-1,.,TRBJ1-5,.
CASRLPRRDTEAFF,TGTGCCAGCAGACTCCCTCGGCGGGACACTGAAGCTTTCTTT,TRBV28,once,TRBJ1-1,.
CASSFGWETQYF,TGTGCCAGCAGCTTCGGGTGGGAGACCCAGTACTTC,TRBV11-2,.,TRBJ2-5,.
CASSVGLGTDGNTIYF,TGTGCCAGCAGCGTAGGTCTCGGGACAGATGGAAACACCATATATTTT,TRBV9,.,TRBJ1-3,TRBD1
CARRQGSGYTF,TGTGCCAGAAGACAGGGGTCCGGCTACACCTTC,TRBV19,.,TRBJ1-2,TRBD1
CAITPGIFYGYTF,TGTGCCATCACCCCGGGGATCTTCTATGGCTACACCTTC,TRBV10-3,once,TRBJ1-2,.
CASSPGGNEQFF,TGTGCCAGCAGCCCAGGGGGCAATGAGCAGTTCTTC,TRBV11-3,.,TRBJ2-1,TRBD1
CASSFGQGRETQYF,TGTGCCAGCAGCTTCGGGCAGGGTCGAGAGACCCAGTACTTC,TRBV11-2,.,TRBJ2-5,.
CASSGLGRSTDTQYF,TGTGCCAGCAGCGGGCTCGGACGGAGCACAGATACGCAGTATTTT,TRBV5-6,.,TRBJ2-3,.
CASSSPQDSHGYTF,TGTGCCAGCAGCTCCCCACAGGATTCCCATGGCTACACCTTC,TRBV7-8,.,TRBJ1-2,.
CASSYSSVTEAFF,TGTGCCAGCAGTTACTCATCTGTTACTGAAGCTTTCTTT,TRBV6-5,.,TRBJ1-1,.
CASSWTSYNEQFF,TGTGCCAGCAGCTGGACCTCCTACAATGAGCAGTTCTTC,TRBV7-2,.,TRBJ2-1,.
CASSLASNEQYF,TGTGCCAGCAGCTTAGCGTCGAACGAGCAGTACTTC,TRBV11-2,.,TRBJ2-7,.
CASSMVEQGRYTF,TGTGCCAGCAGCATGGTGGAACAGGGGAGGTACACCTTC,TRBV4-2,.,TRBJ1-2,TRBD1
CASGSSGANVLTF,TGTGCCAGCGGAAGCTCTGGGGCCAACGTCCTGACTTTC,TRBV6-6,.,TRBJ2-6,.
CASSSSSGTSGRDPFF,TGTGCCAGCAGCTCATCCTCAGGGACTAGCGGGAGGGATCCGTTCTTC,TRBV11-2,.,TRBJ2-1,TRBD2
CASSESGRTHNEQFF,TGTGCCAGCAGTGAAAGCGGGAGGACCCACAATGAGCAGTTCTTC,TRBV7-2,.,TRBJ2-1,TRBD2
CASSNRTGKNTEAFF,TGTGCCAGCAGCAACAGGACAGGGAAGAACACTGAAGCTTTCTTT,TRBV11-2,.,TRBJ1-1,TRBD1
CASSQDLLAGGGETQYF,TGCGCCAGCAGCCAAGATCTGCTAGCGGGAGGGGGCGAGACCCAGTACTTC,TRBV4-1,.,TRBJ2-5,TRBD2
CASSATSGVQETQYF,TGTGCCAGCAGCGCCACTAGCGGGGTCCAAGAGACCCAGTACTTC,TRBV7-2,.,TRBJ2-5,TRBD2
CSVVSGDETQYF,TGCAGCGTTGTATCCGGGGACGAGACCCAGTACTTC,TRBV29-1,.,TRBJ2-5,.
CASSLKLGGMNTEAFF,TGTGCCAGCAGCTTAAAGCTGGGGGGCATGAACACTGAAGCTTTCTTT,TRBV7-8,.,TRBJ1-1,.
CAWSVPLDRARGELFF,TGTGCCTGGAGTGTACCCCTGGACAGGGCCCGCGGGGAGCTGTTTTTT,TRBV30,.,TRBJ2-2,TRBD1
CASSSGQPNTGELFF,TGTGCCAGCAGCTCGGGACAGCCAAACACCGGGGAGCTGTTTTTT,TRBV11-3,.,TRBJ2-2,TRBD1
CASSPGDGEQFF,TGTGCCAGCAGCCCAGGGGATGGTGAGCAGTTCTTC,TRBV9,.,TRBJ2-1,.
CASSPGLTQYF,TGTGCCAGCAGCCCGGGACTAACGCAGTATTTT,TRBV14,.,TRBJ2-3,TRBD2
CASSRGAQTAVNNEQFF,TGTGCCAGCAGCCGGGGGGCACAGACCGCTGTCAACAATGAGCAGTTCTTC,TRBV5-6,.,TRBJ2-1,.
CASSPTSYEQYF,TGTGCCAGCTCACCCACCTCCTACGAGCAGTACTTC,TRBV18,.,TRBJ2-7,.
CASSQPTRGRTYNEQFF,TGCGCCAGCAGCCAACCGACGAGGGGGAGGACCTACAATGAGCAGTTCTTC,TRBV4-1,.,TRBJ2-1,.
CASSSRGSSYNEQFF,TGTGCCAGCAGCTCCAGGGGGAGCTCCTACAATGAGCAGTTCTTC,TRBV7-9,.,TRBJ2-1,TRBD1
CASSLRGGLQINYGYTF,TGTGCCAGCAGCTTAAGGGGCGGGCTACAGATTAACTATGGCTACACCTTC,TRBV7-2,.,TRBJ1-2,.
CAGDRVNTEAFF,TGTGCCGGGGACAGGGTGAACACTGAAGCTTTCTTT,TRBV30,few,TRBJ1-1,TRBD1
CASSQWTGSTEAFF,TGTGCCAGCAGCCAATGGACAGGGTCTACTGAAGCTTTCTTT,TRBV9,.,TRBJ1-1,TRBD1
CAISDLAGGRETQYF,TGTGCCATCAGTGATTTAGCGGGGGGGCGAGAGACCCAGTACTTC,TRBV10-3,.,TRBJ2-5,TRBD2
CATSRGSGTGYEQYF,TGTGCCACCAGCAGAGGTTCCGGGACAGGGTACGAGCAGTACTTC,TRBV15,.,TRBJ2-7,TRBD1
CASSSRYEQYF,TGTGCCAGCAGTTCTCGCTACGAGCAGTACTTC,TRBV6-1,.,TRBJ2-7,.
CASSESPMRNTEAFF,TGTGCCAGCAGTGAATCGCCTATGAGAAACACTGAAGCTTTCTTT,TRBV2,.,TRBJ1-1,.
CASSSPGRGDYEQYF,TGTGCCAGCAGTTCTCCGGGCAGGGGTGACTACGAGCAGTACTTC,TRBV28,.,TRBJ2-7,.
CASSFPGVLNSYEQYF,TGTGCCAGCAGCTTCCCCGGCGTCTTAAACTCCTACGAGCAGTACTTC,TRBV7-9,.,TRBJ2-7,.
CASSPGTRANYGYTF,TGTGCCAGCAGCCCCGGGACGAGAGCTAACTATGGCTACACCTTC,TRBV7-2,.,TRBJ1-2,.